Below are 3 T cell receptor beta chains sequenced from a single sample in a study of T cell responses to AZD1222 COVID-19 vaccine. Here immunoSEQ multiplex PCR was the method, and the copy in TCRdb shows in-frame clones only, minus some. The sample holds some 200,000 clones, 85% to 90% seen once. Sequences were derived from peripheral blood, sampled on day 0 of AZD1222 vaccination. Receptors were obtained from an adult in good health.

The chain has TRBV20-1 and TRBJ2-7; D uncertain. Germline CDR1 and CDR2: DFQATT and SNEGSKA (reference sequence). The V end lost 7 bases, the J end lost 1 base, and 8 bases lay between the germline ends. The CDR3 totals 11 residues. The chain's CDR3 is CSVEKSYEQYF. CDR3 nucleotide sequence: TGCAGTGTGGAGAAGTCCTACGAGCAGTACTTC.

This clone was seen just once. The chain uses TRBV18 and TRBJ2-7, with D hard to call. The CDR3 loop spans 13 amino acids. Germline V gene sequence: CDR1 KGHSH, CDR2 LQKENI. Trimming removed 3 bases from V and 6 bases from J, with 12 bases in between. As DNA, the CDR3 is TGTGCCAGCTCACCCGATCATCGGGCCGAGCAGTACTTC. Protein sequence: CASSPDHRAEQYF.

J is TRBJ1-2 and V is TRBV28; D is unclear. The V end was cut by 7 bases, the J end by 6 bases, with 12 bases between. The CDR3 has 12 amino acids. In germline, CDR1 is MDHEN, CDR2 SYDVKM. The CDR3 loop reads CASTVPSHGYTF. CDR3 DNA sequence: TGTGCCAGCACCGTACCCTCCCATGGCTACACCTTC.